This T cell receptor beta chain was found in a study of blood T cell repertoires in COVID-19. Overall study: Sites across the United States, Italy and Spain contributed samples from acute and convalescent COVID-19. Sample material is recorded as cDNA or gDNA derived from T cells, B-cell-depleted T cells, or PBMCs.

Clones were read by immunoSEQ multiplex PCR, and TCRdb kept only the in-frame ones, dropping some. In the table there are some 400,000 clones, around 87% of which are singletons. Seattle patient enrollment occurred during active infection, with longitudinal follow-up thereafter. In germline, CDR1 is LNHDA, CDR2 SQIVND (reference sequence). The V and J ends lost 5 bases and 1 base, in that order; junction bases with no gene match: 2. CDR3 size: 15 residues. The rearrangement joins TRBV19 to TRBJ2-3; 11 nucleotides match TRBD2. The origin of this receptor is a woman in her 30s with COVID-19, enrolled during active disease. The sample comprised peripheral blood. CDR3 sequence (DNA): TGTGCCAGTAGTGTACTAGCGGGGGGCACAGATACGCAGTATTTT. Protein: CASSVLAGGTDTQYF.